This T cell receptor beta chain stems from a study of immune characterization of retroperitoneal liposarcoma (dated by TCRdb to the late 2010s). Trimming removed 10 bases from V and 2 bases from J, leaving 19 bases between the germline ends. CDR1 and CDR2, looked up from the germline V gene, are MNHNS and SASEGT. Counted from cysteine to phenylalanine, this CDR3 has 15 amino acids. Left in the record is the CDR3 DNA by itself, 45 bases read in frame from the first base. This clonotype is large (0.1 to 1%) in its sample. Its antigen target is currently unknown. Per-base quality was not reported, and no clone a single base away is much larger than it. The method was PCR. The listed sequencing device is NextSeq 500. TCRdb passed the public sequencing reads through fastp at Q25 and MiXCR, retaining productive beta sequences. A single entry per CDR3 protein holds the most common genes and DNA from its merged rows. The sample table holds about 2,200 distinct CDR3 sequences, of which around half were seen once. Jointly, the top ten make up under 60% of the sample.

The sequence links TRBV6-1 to TRBJ2-3; TRBD2 is perhaps the D gene, given 6 matching bases. Sample: tumor tissue. The origin of this receptor is a female donor with retroperitoneal liposarcoma. The nucleotide sequence is TGTGCCACCGATAAGTCTGCGGGATACACAGATACGCAGTATTTT. This gives the protein CATDKSAGYTDTQYF.